The 24 T cell receptor beta chains given below trace back to one sample, sequenced in a study of T cell repertoires in cytomegalovirus infection. MiXCR was run by TCRdb on the reads, yielding one entry per CDR3 protein. The data contain 900,000 to 950,000 distinct CDR3 sequences, approximately 32% of them singletons. What these receptors recognize is not known. The sample was cultured CD8+ T cells from PBMCs, taken from culture after CMV antigen stimulation. These receptors all come from a human donor in good health (CMV status not recorded). Some clones in this sample may be carry-over from other donors' samples.

This clonotype turned up a few times. The chain joins TRBV12-5 to TRBJ2-3; D possibly matches TRBD1 or TRBD2 (5 bases each). Trimming pared 1 base from V and 1 base from J, leaving 9 bases between. The CDR3 contains 15 residues. Germline loops: CDR1 LGHNT, CDR2 FRNRAP. CDR3 residues: CASGLGRGGTDTQYF. The CDR3 nucleotides read TGTGCTAGTGGTTTGGGGAGAGGGGGCACAGATACGCAGTATTTT.

This clonotype was observed many times. The genes are TRBV7-2 and TRBJ2-7; D may be TRBD1 or TRBD2 (5 bases each). This CDR3 has 16 residues. The V gene's germline CDR1 is SGHTA and CDR2 FQGNSA. V shed 3 bases and J shed 3 bases, with 18 bases lying between them. CDR3 in DNA: TGTGCCAGCAGCTTCGGGACGTCGGCTAATCTCTACGAGCAGTACGTC. Translated, it gives CASSFGTSANLYEQYV.

This clonotype was observed a handful of times. The V and J genes are TRBV5-1 and TRBJ1-4; weak D call: TRBD1 (5 bases). The V end was cut by 1 base, the J end by 1 base, with 17 bases between. The CDR3 has 18 amino acids. CDR1 and CDR2 (germline): SGHRS, YFSETQ. CDR3 region: CASSLSPQGGGTNEKLFF. The CDR3 coding sequence is TGCGCCAGCAGCTTGAGTCCCCAGGGAGGAGGAACTAATGAAAAACTGTTTTTT.

This clonotype turned up a few times. This chain joins TRBV25-1 and TRBJ2-7; D is possibly TRBD1 or TRBD2 (5 bases each). This CDR3 has 12 residues. Germline-derived CDR1 and CDR2 are MGHDK and SYGVNS. Trimming removed 8 bases at V and 4 bases at J, with 12 bases between. This CDR3 is CASVPGPYEQYF. The CDR3 DNA reads TGTGCCAGCGTCCCGGGACCTTACGAGCAGTACTTC.

The chain carries TRBV4-1 and TRBJ2-1; no firm D call. Trimming pared 1 base from V and 3 bases from J, leaving 10 bases between. CDR1 is MGHRA, CDR2 YSYEKL, per germline. The CDR3 is 15 amino acids. The CDR3 nucleotides are TGCGCCAGCAGCCAAGTCGCGAGGTACTACAATGAGCAGTTCTTC. The encoded protein is CASSQVARYYNEQFF.

The gene calls are TRBV10-3 and TRBJ2-2; D call uncertain. The germline V and J ends were trimmed by 4 bases and 1 base, with 16 bases remaining between them. Germline lookup yields CDR1 ENHRY and CDR2 SYGVKD. The length of the CDR3 is 17 residues. CDR3 DNA sequence: TGTGCCATCAGTGCAACATACTCTGGGGTGAACACCGGGGAGCTGTTTTTT. Translated: CAISATYSGVNTGELFF.

The chain uses TRBV2 and TRBJ2-5; D possibly uses TRBD1 or TRBD2 (5 bases each). This CDR3 region has 15 residues. Germline assignment: CDR1 SNHLY and CDR2 FYNNEI. Trimming took off 4 bases at V and 0 bases at J, with 12 bases between the two ends. The CDR3 reads CASSAGTTYQETQYF. In DNA form, the CDR3 reads TGTGCCAGCAGTGCCGGGACCACGTACCAAGAGACCCAGTACTTC.

The table lists this clonotype with a few counts. The V call is TRBV5-6, the J call TRBJ2-7, with no clear D. From germline, CDR1 is SGHDT and CDR2 YYEEEE. V was cut by 4 bases and J by 6 bases, with 8 bases left in between. The CDR3 length is 11 residues. DNA of the CDR3: TGTGCCAGCAGCGCGACCCGCGAGCAGTACTTC. Translation gives CASSATREQYF. The complete variable domain, with remaining parts taken from reference TRBV5-6 and TRBJ2-7, reads DAGVTQSPTHLIKTRGQQVTLRCSPKSGHDTVSWYQQALGQGPQFIFQYYEEEERQRGNFPDRFSGHQFPNYSSELNVNALLLGDSALYLCASSATREQYFGPGTRLTVT.

The chain has TRBV9 and TRBJ2-7; D unresolved. CDR3 length: 13 amino acids. Germline CDR1 and CDR2: SGDLS and YYNGEE. The V end was cut by 0 bases, the J end by 5 bases, with 9 bases between. Here the CDR3 reads CASSVGPLDEQYV. The CDR3 bases are TGTGCCAGCAGCGTAGGTCCGTTGGACGAGCAGTACGTC.

About this clonotype itself: An end of the junction does not agree with germline; a read error may underlie this. The chain has TRBV6-8 and TRBJ2-7; D not certain. The germline gives CDR1 MNHGY, CDR2 SAAAGT. The CDR3 consists of 12 residues. The CDR3 reads CANSGGAYEQYF. The CDR3 bases are TGTGCCAACAGTGGCGGTGCATACGAGCAGTACTTC.

A few counts support this clonotype. This chain connects TRBV6-1 to TRBJ1-5; no definite D call. Germline assignment: CDR1 MNHNS and CDR2 SASEGT. Deletions cut 0 bases from V and 2 bases from J, with 17 bases between. The CDR3 totals 18 residues. CDR3 protein: CASSEAQLGKGGNQPQHF. The CDR3 bases are TGTGCCAGCAGTGAAGCGCAGCTCGGAAAGGGAGGCAATCAGCCCCAGCATTTT.

This chain joins TRBV9 and TRBJ2-1, with D unclear. Trimming shortened V by 3 bases and J by 6 bases, and 16 bases separated the two germline ends. The CDR3 is 15 amino acids. In germline, CDR1 is SGDLS, CDR2 YYNGEE. CDR3 nucleotides: TGTGCCAGCAGCGAGGCGAAAAGGACGTTCAATGAGCAGTTCTTC. Translated: CASSEAKRTFNEQFF.

The chain carries TRBV7-2 and TRBJ2-3, with a possible D match to TRBD1 (6 bases). In germline, CDR1 is SGHTA, CDR2 FQGNSA. The CDR3 spans 15 residues. V lost 6 bases and J lost 6, with 19 bases in between. CDR3 sequence: CASSLLQGWADTQYF. DNA for the CDR3: TGTGCCAGCAGTCTACTACAGGGTTGGGCGGATACGCAGTATTTT. Using reference TRBV7-2 and TRBJ2-3 for the parts outside the CDR3, the full variable domain is GAGVSQSPSNKVTEKGKDVELRCDPISGHTALYWYRQSLGQGLEFLIYFQGNSAPDKSGLPSDRFSAERTGGSVSTLTIQRTQQEDSAVYLCASSLLQGWADTQYFGPGTRLTVL.

The rearrangement joins TRBV12-3 or TRBV12-4 to TRBJ1-5; 9 bases align to TRBD1. The CDR3 is 15 amino acids. Trimming at V came to 8 bases and at J to 0 bases, leaving 5 bases not matched to a gene. DNA for the CDR3: TGTGCCAGCCGGGACAGGGACCATAGCAATCAGCCCCAGCATTTT. Its translation: CASRDRDHSNQPQHF.

This clonotype came up many times. V and J are TRBV7-8 and TRBJ2-5; D is unresolved. Looked up from germline, CDR1 is SGHVS and CDR2 is FQNEAQ. This CDR3 spans 14 amino acids. Trimming removed 3 bases from V and 5 bases from J, with 13 bases in between. CDR3 sequence (DNA): TGTGCCAGCAGCTTGGGTGGTCTCCGGGAGACCCAGTACTTC. The encoded protein is CASSLGGLRETQYF.

The rearrangement links TRBV5-6 to TRBJ1-1; D is uncertain. Germline CDR1 is SGHDT and CDR2 is YYEEEE. The CDR3 totals 13 residues. Trimming cost V 4 bases and J 4 bases, with 11 bases left between them. This CDR3 is CASSTRRITEAFF. CDR3 DNA sequence: TGTGCCAGCAGCACCCGACGGATCACTGAAGCTTTCTTT.

V gene TRBV4-1 combines with J gene TRBJ1-2, with D possibly being TRBD1 (6 bases). Germline CDR1 MGHRA, CDR2 YSYEKL. The V end was cut by 4 bases, the J end by 4 bases, with 16 bases between. CDR3 length: 15 residues. Here the CDR3 DNA reads TGCGCCAGCAGCCGACCGGGACATGGAGTCTATGGCTACACCTTC. Translating it yields CASSRPGHGVYGYTF.

The chain couples TRBV27 to TRBJ1-2, with TRBD1 matching 10 bases. Germline V gives CDR1 MNHEY, CDR2 SMNVEV (reference sequence). The CDR3 is 14 residues long. With V trimmed by 4 bases and J by 7 bases, 6 bases remained unmatched. As DNA, the CDR3 is TGTGCCAGCAGTTGGGTGACAGGGGGCTTTGGCTACACCTTC. Residues: CASSWVTGGFGYTF.

This chain joins TRBV4-1 and TRBJ1-5; TRBD1 might be the D (5 bases). Germline CDR1 is MGHRA and CDR2 is YSYEKL. The CDR3 runs 15 residues. V shed 0 bases and J shed 5 bases, with 11 bases lying between them. CDR3 coding DNA: TGCGCCAGCAGCCAAGAGTGGGACGGTCATCAGCCCCAGCATTTT. Its translation is CASSQEWDGHQPQHF.

Comments on this clonotype: Germline and junction disagree at one end, which may indicate a read error. The V and J genes are TRBV7-6 and TRBJ1-1, with no clear D. This CDR3 spans 13 amino acids. CDR1 is SGHVS, CDR2 FNYEAQ, per germline. CDR3: CASRAALGTEAFF. The CDR3 region has the DNA TGTGCTAGCAGAGCGGCCCTGGGGACTGAAGCTTTCTTT.

The rearrangement links TRBV19 to TRBJ2-1; D gene unclear. V gave up 5 bases and J gave up 0 bases, with 11 bases separating them. Germline lookup yields CDR1 LNHDA and CDR2 SQIVND (reference sequence). This CDR3 comprises 15 residues. The CDR3 sequence is CASSQTLTSYNEQFF. The DNA for the CDR3 is TGTGCCAGTAGTCAAACACTAACCTCCTACAATGAGCAGTTCTTC.

The rearrangement joins TRBV7-6 to TRBJ1-1; D may be TRBD1 (5 bases). The V end was cut by 3 bases, the J end by 1 base, with 24 bases between. The CDR3 extends over 19 amino acids. CDR1 is SGHVS and CDR2 is FNYEAQ in the germline V gene. DNA of the CDR3: TGTGCCAGCAGCTTTTCCGTCCCGGGCGGGAGGGGAGGGAACACTGAAGCTTTCTTT. It specifies CASSFSVPGGRGGNTEAFF.

The V call is TRBV19, the J call TRBJ2-1, with D tentatively TRBD1 or TRBD2 (5 bases each). V lost 5 bases to trimming and J lost 8 bases, with 22 bases between them. The germline V gene encodes CDR1 LNHDA and CDR2 SQIVND (reference sequence). The CDR3 is 16 amino acids. CDR3 nucleotide sequence: TGTGCCAGTAGTGTCGTGACGGGGACCTTTGGAGATGAGCAGTTCTTC. It translates to CASSVVTGTFGDEQFF.

The chain joins TRBV19 to TRBJ1-2; D uncertain. The germline V gene encodes CDR1 LNHDA and CDR2 SQIVND (reference sequence). V lost 7 bases, J lost 6 bases, and 24 bases lay in between. This CDR3 region has 16 residues. DNA for the CDR3: TGTGCCAGTAATCCACGGCTGCCGTCCCATTTTCATGGCTACACCTTC. The encoded protein is CASNPRLPSHFHGYTF. The entire variable domain, with the rest obtained from reference TRBV19 and TRBJ1-2, is as follows: DGGITQSPKYLFRKEGQNVTLSCEQNLNHDAMYWYRQDPGQGLRLIYYSQIVNDFQKGDIAEGYSVSREKKESFPLTVTSAQKNPTAFYLCASNPRLPSHFHGYTFGSGTRLTVV.